These T cell receptor beta chains were read from a single sample in a study of T cell responses to AZD1222 COVID-19 vaccine. The protocol was immunoSEQ multiplex PCR, while the TCRdb copy is restricted to in-frame clones and leaves out a portion. The sample contains about 110,000 clones, 91% of which appear only once. The sequenced sample was peripheral blood, obtained on day 0 of AZD1222 vaccination. These receptors were taken from an adult in good health. Each CDR3 is given with its conserved first and last residue. A D gene is named only where the DNA matches it firmly. Rows give clone size only sometimes, using once, few, many, or a class for an expanded clone.

d_call	v_call	j_call	clone_size	cdr3_aa	cdr3_nt
.	TRBV5-5	TRBJ2-5	.	CAGGQPQETQYF	TGTGCCGGGGGACAACCCCAAGAGACCCAGTACTTC
.	TRBV5-8	TRBJ1-3	.	CASTRAGVGNTIYF	TGTGCCAGCACCCGCGCAGGGGTAGGAAACACCATATATTTT
TRBD2	TRBV9	TRBJ2-3	.	CASSTQISERGQKDTQYF	TGTGCCAGCAGCACACAAATTTCGGAGCGGGGGCAGAAAGATACGCAGTATTTT
TRBD1	TRBV28	TRBJ1-2	.	CASIPGQVLYGYTF	TGTGCCAGCATTCCGGGACAGGTCCTCTATGGCTACACCTTC
.	TRBV7-6	TRBJ2-7	.	CASSLGAGEAYEQYF	TGTGCCAGCAGCTTAGGGGCAGGGGAGGCCTACGAGCAGTACTTC
.	TRBV19	TRBJ1-5	.	CASSSLGLQHF	TGTGCCAGTAGTTCACTTGGACTCCAGCATTTT
TRBD2	TRBV23-1	TRBJ2-3	.	CASSQSGTSGGAMDPDTQYF	TGCGCCAGCAGTCAATCAGGGACTAGCGGGGGGGCCATGGATCCAGATACGCAGTATTTT
TRBD1	TRBV6-6	TRBJ1-3	.	CAGRGAGNTIYF	TGTGCCGGCAGGGGGGCTGGAAACACCATATATTTT
TRBD1	TRBV5-1	TRBJ1-2	once	CASSSEQGIYGYTF	TGCGCCAGCAGTTCTGAACAGGGGATCTATGGCTACACCTTC
.	TRBV7-8	TRBJ1-5	.	CASSLGPGANPNYQPQHF	TGTGCCAGCAGCTTAGGCCCAGGGGCCAACCCCAATTATCAGCCCCAGCATTTT
.	TRBV7-2	TRBJ2-1	.	CASSINEQFF	TGTGCCAGCAGCATCAATGAGCAGTTCTTC
TRBD1	TRBV7-6	TRBJ1-6	once	CASSWTGTGQSPLHF	TGTGCCAGCAGCTGGACCGGGACAGGGCAATCACCCCTCCACTTT
TRBD1	TRBV5-1	TRBJ1-2	.	CASRMASDRVAGYTF	TGCGCCAGCAGGATGGCCTCGGACAGGGTTGCGGGCTACACCTTC
TRBD1	TRBV6-5	TRBJ1-6	.	CASNVDRGGSPLHF	TGTGCCAGCAATGTGGACAGGGGAGGTTCACCCCTCCACTTT
.	TRBV5-6	TRBJ1-5	.	CASSLSGANWPQHF	TGTGCCAGCAGCTTGTCGGGGGCTAATTGGCCCCAGCATTTT
.	TRBV10-3	TRBJ2-4	once	CAISDSALAKNIQYF	TGTGCCATCAGTGACTCAGCCTTAGCCAAAAACATTCAGTACTTC
.	TRBV4-1	TRBJ2-7	.	CASSQLQVSYEQYF	TGCGCCAGCAGCCAATTACAAGTTTCGTACGAGCAGTACTTC
TRBD1	TRBV5-1	TRBJ2-7	.	CASSWTGGLSSYEQYF	TGCGCCAGCAGCTGGACAGGGGGATTGAGCTCCTACGAGCAGTACTTC
TRBD1	TRBV7-9	TRBJ2-2	.	CASSLMGQGGTGELFF	TGTGCCAGCAGCTTGATGGGACAGGGCGGCACCGGGGAGCTGTTTTTT
.	TRBV6-5	TRBJ2-3	.	CASKELPSTDTQYF	TGTGCCAGCAAGGAGTTACCGAGCACAGATACGCAGTATTTT
.	TRBV19	TRBJ1-6	.	CAVEGRDNSPLHF	TGTGCGGTGGAGGGTCGGGATAATTCACCCCTCCACTTT
.	TRBV6-1	TRBJ2-7	.	CASSEQPGGGAYEQYF	TGTGCCAGCAGTGAACAACCAGGAGGGGGGGCCTACGAGCAGTACTTC
TRBD2	TRBV7-9	TRBJ2-7	.	CASSLRLAGGNEQYF	TGTGCCAGCAGCTTAAGACTAGCGGGGGGGAACGAGCAGTACTTC
.	TRBV24-1	TRBJ1-6	.	CATSDYGDNSPLHF	TGTGCCACCAGTGATTACGGCGATAATTCACCCCTCCACTTT
TRBD1	TRBV27	TRBJ1-5	once	CASSFLAGQGNQPQHF	TGTGCCAGCAGTTTTCTAGCGGGACAGGGCAATCAGCCCCAGCATTTT
TRBD1	TRBV27	TRBJ2-1	.	CASSRAGTAYNEQFF	TGTGCCAGCAGCCGAGCCGGGACAGCCTACAATGAGCAGTTCTTC
.	TRBV25-1	TRBJ2-5	.	CASSEYSSMETQYF	TGTGCCAGCAGTGAATATAGTAGCATGGAGACCCAGTACTTC
.	TRBV19	TRBJ1-4	.	CASSSRGGGGEKLFF	TGTGCCAGTAGTTCGAGGGGAGGGGGTGGCGAAAAACTGTTTTTT
TRBD2	TRBV9	TRBJ2-1	.	CASSVGGGLSYNEQFF	TGTGCCAGCAGCGTAGGCGGGGGGCTTTCCTACAATGAGCAGTTCTTC
.	TRBV5-1	TRBJ1-1	.	CASSLVYRRAENTEAFF	TGCGCCAGCAGCTTGGTCTACCGCAGGGCAGAGAACACTGAAGCTTTCTTT
.	TRBV23-1	TRBJ1-6	.	CASSHRAGNSPLHF	TGCGCCAGCAGTCACCGGGCAGGCAATTCACCCCTCCACTTT
.	TRBV4-3	TRBJ2-1	.	CASSQEFRDYNEQFF	TGCGCCAGCAGCCAAGAGTTCAGGGATTACAATGAGCAGTTCTTC
.	TRBV29-1	TRBJ1-2	.	CSVNGHPRRFGYTF	TGCAGCGTGAATGGACACCCGCGGAGGTTCGGCTACACCTTC
TRBD1	TRBV28	TRBJ1-2	.	CASTPWGQGLSDYGYTF	TGTGCCAGCACCCCTTGGGGACAGGGATTGTCAGACTATGGCTACACCTTC
TRBD1	TRBV29-1	TRBJ2-5	.	CSVFLDRGLYF	TGCAGCGTTTTTCTCGACAGGGGTTTGTACTTC
.	TRBV19	TRBJ1-6	.	CASSIGEQNSPLHF	TGTGCCAGTAGTATTGGGGAACAAAATTCACCCCTCCACTTT
.	TRBV5-1	TRBJ1-5	.	CASSLSDGQPQHF	TGCGCCAGCAGCTTGAGTGACGGTCAGCCCCAGCATTTT
.	TRBV2	TRBJ2-7	.	CASRILVYDEQYF	TGTGCCAGCAGGATACTAGTTTATGACGAGCAGTACTTC
TRBD1	TRBV7-6	TRBJ1-4	few	CASSSQGVFNEKLFF	TGTGCCAGCAGCTCGCAGGGGGTCTTTAATGAAAAACTGTTTTTT
TRBD1	TRBV6-2/TRBV6-3	TRBJ1-5	.	CASSYVPGQERDAQPQHF	TGTGCCAGCAGTTACGTCCCGGGACAGGAGAGGGACGCTCAGCCCCAGCATTTT
TRBD1	TRBV9	TRBJ1-4	.	CASSAGTGISTNEKLFF	TGTGCCAGCAGCGCCGGGACAGGGATCTCTACTAATGAAAAACTGTTTTTT
.	TRBV11-3	TRBJ1-1	.	CASSLVDYTEAFF	TGTGCCAGCAGCTTAGTGGACTACACTGAAGCTTTCTTT
.	TRBV4-1	TRBJ1-2	.	CASSQVGQPNYGYTF	TGCGCCAGCAGCCAAGTCGGACAGCCCAACTATGGCTACACCTTC
TRBD1	TRBV18	TRBJ2-7	.	CASSQLPGQNSYEQYF	TGTGCCAGCTCACAATTACCGGGACAGAATTCCTACGAGCAGTACTTC
.	TRBV7-9	TRBJ2-7	.	CASSLADGTYEQYF	TGTGCCAGCAGCTTAGCGGACGGAACCTACGAGCAGTACTTC
.	TRBV30	TRBJ2-7	.	CAWSATYEQYF	TGTGCCTGGAGTGCGACCTACGAGCAGTACTTC
TRBD1	TRBV14	TRBJ1-1	.	CASSQVGITGDPNLNTEAFF	TGTGCCAGCAGCCAAGTGGGGATTACAGGGGACCCCAATTTGAACACTGAAGCTTTCTTT
.	TRBV7-4	TRBJ1-3	.	CASSPTPRGAIAGNTIYF	TGTGCCAGCAGCCCTACTCCAAGGGGGGCGATTGCTGGAAACACCATATATTTT
.	TRBV30	TRBJ1-6	.	CAWTRTANNSPLHF	TGTGCCTGGACTCGGACAGCCAATAATTCACCCCTCCACTTT
.	TRBV6-1	TRBJ1-2	.	CASSDRAQTANYGYTF	TGTGCCAGCAGTGACCGGGCCCAGACCGCTAACTATGGCTACACCTTC
TRBD2	TRBV7-2	TRBJ2-3	once	CASKAAGGFSDTQYF	TGTGCCAGCAAGGCGGCGGGGGGGTTTTCGGATACGCAGTATTTT
.	TRBV20-1	TRBJ2-1	.	CSASKSSGRREQFF	TGCAGTGCTAGTAAGTCAAGCGGTCGGCGGGAGCAGTTCTTC
TRBD1	TRBV28	TRBJ1-3	.	CASSPPDRVAGGNTIYF	TGTGCCAGCAGTCCACCCGACAGGGTCGCGGGCGGAAACACCATATATTTT